This TCR beta chain was obtained from a study of T cell responses to AZD1222 COVID-19 vaccine. Sequencing used immunoSEQ multiplex PCR; TCRdb keeps in-frame clones, though not all of them. The sample holds 120,000 or so clones; approximately 84% are singletons and the top ten take about 7.4%. V lost 1 base and J lost 4, with 5 bases in between. Germline CDR1 reads SGHDT; CDR2 reads YYEEEE. The CDR3 loop spans 13 amino acids. The chain combines TRBV5-6 with TRBJ1-4; D remains unclear. Sequencing was performed on peripheral blood, taken on day 0 of AZD1222 vaccination. This sequence was found in an adult in good health. The CDR3 DNA reads as TGTGCCAGCAGCTTGCAGAATAATGAAAAACTGTTTTTT. Translating gives CASSLQNNEKLFF.